Below, 9 T cell receptor beta chains from the same sample are listed, as sequenced in a study of human T cells and chemical hapten exposure (dated by TCRdb to about 2021). The time point label corresponds to: pre-sensitization, week 0. This sample's treatment or condition label indicates: therapeutic diphenylcyclopropenone sensitization with weekly scalp DPC. Libraries came from RACE. For sequencing, a NextSeq 500 was employed. In-frame beta chains were kept once TCRdb had trimmed the public reads at Q25 with fastp and called clones with MiXCR. Every distinct CDR3 protein forms one entry, paired with its most common genes and DNA. The sample contains 57,000 or so distinct CDR3 sequences, roughly 10% of them found a single time. The top ten clones comprise approximately 4.2% of the sample. The specimen was whole blood, collected in connection with sensitization to the hapten diphenylcyclopropenone (DPC). These receptors all come from a woman between 40 and 50 years old with alopecia areata. Some clones in this sample may be carry-over from other donors' samples.

V gene TRBV20-1 combines with J gene TRBJ1-6; the D is unclear. Germline V CDR1 and CDR2: DFQATT, SNEGSKA (reference sequence). V lost 5 bases and J lost 6, with 20 bases in between. The CDR3 is made up of 16 amino acids. The CDR3 is CSAPGLSGVGNSPLHF. The CDR3 bases are TGCAGTGCTCCTGGGCTTAGCGGGGTGGGTAATTCACCCCTCCACTTT.

This clonotype was counted many times. The V call is TRBV6-1, the J call TRBJ2-3; D unresolved. The germline V gene encodes CDR1 MNHNS and CDR2 SASEGT. The CDR3 consists of 14 residues. The V and J ends lost 5 bases and 6 bases respectively, with 15 bases between them. CDR3 loop: CASSPRAQADTQYF. DNA of the CDR3: TGTGCCAGCAGTCCTCGGGCCCAGGCGGATACGCAGTATTTT.

This clonotype has only a few counts. This chain links TRBV12-3 or TRBV12-4 with TRBJ2-1; TRBD2 aligns across 10 bases. With 6 bases clipped from V and 2 bases from J, the junction kept 4 bases outside the gene matches. This CDR3 spans 15 amino acids. The CDR3 here is CASRRLAGAYNEQFF. CDR3 nucleotide sequence: TGTGCCAGCAGGAGACTAGCGGGCGCCTACAATGAGCAGTTCTTC.

This clonotype was seen at least ten times. The chain joins TRBV28 to TRBJ2-7; 7 positions agree with TRBD2. There are 14 residues in the CDR3. The ends lost 7 bases at V and 0 bases at J; junction bases unmatched: 6. Per the germline V gene, CDR1 is MDHEN and CDR2 is SYDVKM. Here the CDR3 DNA reads TGTGCCAGCACTGAAGCGGGGACCTCCTACGAGCAGTACTTC. It is translated as CASTEAGTSYEQYF.

This clonotype was observed many times. This rearrangement joins TRBV9 to TRBJ1-6, with D perhaps matching TRBD1 (5 bases). Germline V CDR1 and CDR2: SGDLS, YYNGEE. The CDR3 is 16 residues long. Trimming pared 3 bases from V and 5 bases from J, leaving 15 bases between. The CDR3 region has the DNA TGTGCCAGCAGCGCCCGAGGGGCTCTCGATAATTCACCCCTCCACTTT. It codes for CASSARGALDNSPLHF.

This clonotype turned up a few times. The chain recombines TRBV7-8 with TRBJ1-5; D not resolved. Germline V lookup: CDR1 SGHVS, CDR2 FQNEAQ. Trimming cost V 2 bases and J 4 bases, with 15 bases left between them. The CDR3 runs 16 residues. CDR3 DNA: TGTGCCAGCAGCTTACTAGGAGGGCCCTCAAATCAGCCCCAGCATTTT. Amino acid sequence: CASSLLGGPSNQPQHF.

This sequence joins TRBV6-5 and TRBJ2-5, with 7 bases identical to TRBD1. Per germline, CDR1 MNHEY and CDR2 SVGAGI. Trimming at V came to 7 bases and at J to 7 bases, leaving 27 bases not matched to a gene. The CDR3 has 19 amino acids. The CDR3 DNA reads TGTGCCAGCACCACACCGACAGGGTCTTCGCCCCCCCTTTATGGGACCCAGTACTTC. The encoded protein is CASTTPTGSSPPLYGTQYF.

This clonotype occurred many times. The J gene is TRBJ1-5, the V gene TRBV7-8; perhaps TRBD1 as D (6 bases). Germline V gene data show CDR1 as SGHVS and CDR2 as FQNEAQ. CDR3 size: 15 residues. The V end lost 2 bases, the J end lost 1 base, and 9 bases lay between the germline ends. DNA of the CDR3: TGTGCCAGCAGCTTATTAGGGGGAAGCAATCAGCCCCAGCATTTT. Its protein product is CASSLLGGSNQPQHF.

The rearrangement links TRBV19 to TRBJ1-2; D is uncertain. The CDR3 runs 17 residues. Germline V gene data show CDR1 as LNHDA and CDR2 as SQIVND (reference sequence). V lost 7 bases to trimming and J lost 2 bases, with 23 bases between them. This CDR3 is CASTPSPVQPLNYGYTF. In DNA form, the CDR3 reads TGTGCCAGTACCCCGAGTCCTGTACAACCATTAAACTATGGCTACACCTTC.